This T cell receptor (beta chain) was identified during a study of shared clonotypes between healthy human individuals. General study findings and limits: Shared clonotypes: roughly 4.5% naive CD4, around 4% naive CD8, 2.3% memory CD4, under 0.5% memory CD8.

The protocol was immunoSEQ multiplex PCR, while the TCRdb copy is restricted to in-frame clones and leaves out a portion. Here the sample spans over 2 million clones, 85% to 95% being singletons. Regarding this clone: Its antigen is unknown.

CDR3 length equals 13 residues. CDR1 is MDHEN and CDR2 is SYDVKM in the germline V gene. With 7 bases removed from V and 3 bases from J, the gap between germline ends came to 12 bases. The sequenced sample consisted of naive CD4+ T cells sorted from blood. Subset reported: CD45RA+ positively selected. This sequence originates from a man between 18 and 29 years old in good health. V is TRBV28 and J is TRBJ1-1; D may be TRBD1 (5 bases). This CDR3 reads CASIRGEYTEAFF. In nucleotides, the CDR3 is TGTGCCAGCATCCGGGGCGAATACACTGAAGCTTTCTTT. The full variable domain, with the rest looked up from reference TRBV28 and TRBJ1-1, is DVKVTQSSRYLVKRTGEKVFLECVQDMDHENMFWYRQDPGLGLRLIYFSYDVKMKEKGDIPEGYSVSREKKERFSLILESASTNQTSMYLCASIRGEYTEAFFGQGTRLTVV.